This entry concerns a single T cell receptor (beta chain). Antigen: not known. This sample was taken from a study of cytomegalovirus exposure and HLA in healthy donors. CDR1 and CDR2 (germline): SGHRS, YFSETQ. The CDR3 has 13 residues. V lost 2 bases, J lost 7 bases, and 5 bases stayed unmatched. Study-level findings and limits: Associated with cytomegalovirus, according to the listing, were some 180 TCR beta chains. The HLA-A and HLA-B alleles of most subjects were reportedly predicted accurately from TCR beta sequences. Specificity for CMV antigens was confirmed in vitro for a few of the CMV-associated chains. Excluded: some indistinguishable V segments such as TRBV6-2 and TRBV6-3.

The PCR employed 60 Vbeta primers together with 13 Jbeta primers. Sequencing was performed with immunoSEQ multiplex PCR; in TCRdb, only in-frame clones are kept and a portion is missing. This repertoire shows under 150,000 clones, 60% to 85% found once; its top ten account for roughly 3.2%. The sequenced material came from PBMCs. The sequence was obtained from a man under 40 in good health and CMV-seronegative. V is TRBV5-1 and J is TRBJ2-7, with 8 bases that match TRBD2. The CDR3 here is CASSLAGASEQYF. CDR3 coding DNA: TGCGCCAGCAGCTTAGCGGGGGCGAGTGAGCAGTACTTC.